The 32 T cell receptor beta chains listed next were all sequenced from one sample in a study of tumor and adjacent non-tumor tissue in lung cancer. RNA was extracted from bulk tissue without any cell sorting. This non-tumor lung sample came from over 3 cm beyond the tumor edge. A modified ARM-PCR protocol with three rounds of nested PCR amplified TCRbeta. From the multiplex PCR reads, TCRdb called clonotypes with MiXCR, one entry per CDR3 protein. Among about 110,000 distinct CDR3 sequences listed, roughly two thirds were seen once. The sequencing sample was made of distant non-tumor lung tissue. The receptor source for this set is a man in his sixties with non-small cell lung cancer.

As for this clonotype: One junction end disagrees with the germline gene, perhaps due to a read error. The chain employs TRBV4-2 and TRBJ2-2, with 11 bases matching TRBD1. Looked up from germline, CDR1 is LGHNA and CDR2 is YNFKEQ. CDR3 length: 16 residues. The CDR3 reads CASSRGQGADTVELFF. The CDR3 DNA follows: TGTGCCAGCAGCCGAGGACAGGGGGCTGACACCGTGGAGCTGTTTTTT.

As concerns this clonotype: Possible read error: a much larger clone is one base away. V gene TRBV6-6 combines with J gene TRBJ2-4; 8 bases fit TRBD2. This CDR3 comprises 15 residues. CDR1 is MNHNY, CDR2 SVGAGI, per germline (reference sequence). The CDR3: CAISLAGGGKNIQYF. The CDR3, as DNA: TGTGCCATCAGTTTGGCCGGGGGGGGCAAAAACATTCAGTACTTC.

V and J are TRBV7-9 and TRBJ2-1, with a possible D match to TRBD1 (5 bases). The length of the CDR3 is 12 residues. Trimming shortened V by 5 bases and J by 12 bases, and 14 bases separated the two germline ends. CDR1 and CDR2 from the germline V gene are SEHNR and FQNEAQ (reference sequence). The CDR3 region is CASSQGHLRQFF. The CDR3 nucleotides are TGTGCCAGCAGCCAGGGCCACCTCAGGCAGTTCTTC.

A remark on this clonotype: A read error is likely, as this CDR3 ends without the conserved phenylalanine or tryptophan. The chain recombines TRBV4-2 with TRBJ2-2; D perhaps matches TRBD1 (5 bases). The germline V gene encodes CDR1 LGHNA and CDR2 YNFKEQ. This CDR3 spans 17 amino acids. The V end lost 2 bases, the J end lost 4 bases, and 17 bases lay between the germline ends. In nucleotides, the CDR3 is TGTGCCAGCAGCCAAAATAGGGGATTTCCGAGCACCGGGGAGCTGTTTCTT. It is translated as CASSQNRGFPSTGELFL.

Regarding this clonotype: This may come from a read error, since a much larger clone is one base off. The chain uses TRBV6-2 or TRBV6-3 and TRBJ1-5, with 7 bases fitting TRBD1. The germline V gene has CDR1 MNHEY and CDR2 SVGEGT. With V trimmed by 10 bases and J by 6 bases, 18 bases remained unmatched. This CDR3 has 16 amino acids. CDR3 loop: CANTGSTGWFGQPQHF. The CDR3 nucleotides are TGTGCCAACACCGGATCGACAGGGTGGTTCGGTCAGCCCCAGCATTTT.

This clonotype was observed at least ten times. A much more abundant neighbour one base away suggests this may be a read error. The genes are TRBV29-1 and TRBJ2-2; D is uncertain. Per the germline V gene, CDR1 is SQVTM and CDR2 is ANQGSEA. V dropped 3 bases and J dropped 5 bases, with 10 bases sitting between them. The CDR3 runs to 13 residues. The CDR3 loop reads CSVDPGRTGELFF. The CDR3 DNA is TGCAGCGTTGATCCTGGTAGGACCGGGGAGCTGTTTTTT.

A few counts support this clonotype. V is TRBV20-1 and J is TRBJ1-2; D gene uncertain. This CDR3 region has 15 residues. V lost 0 bases, J lost 1 base, and 12 bases lay in between. CDR1 is DFQATT and CDR2 is SNEGSKA in the germline V gene (reference sequence). CDR3 in DNA: TGCAGTGCTAGAGAATCGGGCACCCTTAACTATGGCTACACCTTC. It yields the protein CSARESGTLNYGYTF.

Comments on this clonotype: Germline and junction disagree at one end, which may indicate a read error. The V call is TRBV11-2, the J call TRBJ2-7; 14 bases align to TRBD2. Germline-derived CDR1 and CDR2 are SGHAT and FQNNGV. The CDR3 loop spans 14 amino acids. CDR3 sequence reads: CVSGWTSGRSERYF. Here the CDR3 DNA reads TGTGTCAGCGGCTGGACTAGCGGGAGGAGCGAGCGGTACTTC.

The chain recombines TRBV6-1 with TRBJ2-7; no reliable D call. The CDR3 is 13 residues long. V was trimmed by 7 bases and J by 3 bases, leaving 13 bases between them. CDR1 is MNHNS, CDR2 SASEGT, per germline. This CDR3 is CASMIAGIYEQYF. The CDR3 nucleotides are TGTGCCAGCATGATCGCTGGTATCTACGAGCAGTACTTC.

In its sample, this clonotype was seen many times. Sequence at one end of the junction differs from germline and may be a read error. The chain employs TRBV6-6 and TRBJ2-5; 7 nucleotides line up with TRBD2. CDR3 size: 12 residues. CDR1 is MNHNY, CDR2 SVGAGI, per germline (reference sequence). CDR3 in DNA: TGTGCCAGCAGTTCCCAGGGCCTAGCGGCCCCCTTC. Protein: CASSSQGLAAPF.

This clonotype appeared once. A read error is possible here, since a much larger clone lies one base away. The chain uses TRBV11-2 and TRBJ1-6; 7 nucleotides align to TRBD1. CDR3 size: 15 residues. Germline CDR1 and CDR2: SGHAT and FQNNGV. CDR3 nucleotide sequence: TGTGCCAGCAGCCTTAGGCAACAGGGGTTTTCACTCCTCCACTTT. Its translation is CASSLRQQGFSLLHF.

In regard to this clonotype: The CDR3 does not close with the conserved phenylalanine or tryptophan, likely indicating a read error. No DNA is shown, since the ends of the CDR3 on it are uncertain; the CDR3 is the one TCRdb lists. V usage is TRBV11-1 and J usage is TRBJ1-1. The CDR3 length equals 12 residues, ends included. Germline V gene lookup returns CDR1 SGHAT and CDR2 FQDESV (reference sequence). CDR3 loop: CASSLEDSVTFS.

This clonotype turned up a few times. The chain couples TRBV5-1 to TRBJ2-2; D is undetermined. CDR1 SGHRS and CDR2 YFSETQ come from the germline V gene. V was shortened by 3 bases and J by 5 bases, with 8 bases between the two germline ends. The CDR3 contains 13 residues. The CDR3 loop reads CASSSSQTGELFF. The CDR3 DNA is TGCGCCAGCAGCTCATCGCAAACCGGGGAGCTGTTTTTT.

This clonotype was seen ten or more times. The V gene is TRBV6-5, the J gene TRBJ2-3; 11 bases fit TRBD1. The CDR3 runs to 18 residues. CDR1 is MNHEY, CDR2 SVGAGI, per germline. After removal of 0 bases from V and 3 bases from J, the junction contained 8 bases not matched to a gene. CDR3 loop: CASSYSRWTGGVTDTQYF. The CDR3 nucleotides read TGTGCCAGCAGTTACTCACGATGGACAGGGGGCGTGACAGATACGCAGTATTTT.

The sample holds many counts of this clonotype. The J gene is TRBJ2-3, the V gene TRBV6-1, with D uncertain. Trimming cost V 2 bases and J 8 bases, with 8 bases left between them. Germline V gives CDR1 MNHNS, CDR2 SASEGT. The CDR3 runs to 12 residues. The CDR3 region is CASSESTPTQYF. The CDR3, as DNA: TGTGCCAGCAGTGAATCGACGCCTACGCAGTATTTT.

CDR3: CASSPRWAVTGELFF. The CDR3 region has the DNA TGTGCCAGCAGCCCTAGATGGGCAGTCACCGGGGAGCTGTTTTTT. The chain uses TRBV7-8 and TRBJ2-2; no clear D. The germline V gene has CDR1 SGHVS and CDR2 FQNEAQ. V dropped 5 bases and J dropped 4 bases, with 14 bases sitting between them. The CDR3 runs 15 residues.

Comment on this clonotype: Relative to the germline gene, one junction end is altered; a read error may explain this. The J gene is TRBJ2-7, the V gene TRBV6-1; D gene unclear. This CDR3 spans 10 amino acids. CDR1 and CDR2 from the germline V gene are MNHNS and SASEGT. Here the CDR3 reads CVSFQAEQYF. CDR3 bases: TGTGTCAGCTTCCAGGCCGAACAGTACTTC.

A word on this clonotype: A much larger clone sits a single nucleotide away, making a read error possible. The V call is TRBV20-1, the J call TRBJ1-2; D call uncertain. The CDR3 is 13 residues long. CDR1 is DFQATT, CDR2 SNEGSKA, per germline (reference sequence). Trimming removed 6 bases at V and 6 bases at J, with 17 bases between. The CDR3 bases are TGCAGTGCGGGTTTGGGAGAGGAGGATGGCTACACCTTC. Encoded protein: CSAGLGEEDGYTF.

Details on this clonotype: The germline gene is not matched at one end of the junction; a read error may be the cause. The chain couples TRBV11-3 to TRBJ2-7; 7 nucleotides line up with TRBD2. This CDR3 contains 15 residues. Germline V gene sequence: CDR1 SGHNT, CDR2 YENEEA. The CDR3 DNA sequence: TGTGCCAGTAGGAGGGCTGGCGGGAGCTCATACGAGCTGTACTTC. Translated: CASRRAGGSSYELYF.

This clonotype was recorded a few times. A clone one base away is much larger, so this may be a read error. V is TRBV5-4 and J is TRBJ1-2; 7 bases match TRBD1. The CDR3 has 16 amino acids. CDR1 is SGHNT and CDR2 is YYREEE in the germline V gene (reference sequence). V was pared by 7 bases and J by 1 base, with 13 bases of the junction left unmatched. In nucleotides, the CDR3 is TGTGCCAGCGGCCCAGGTACCCGGGACAGTAACTATGGCTACACCTTC. Residues: CASGPGTRDSNYGYTF.

This clonotype came up many times. The chain has TRBV4-1 and TRBJ1-2; D is unclear. Per germline, CDR1 MGHRA and CDR2 YSYEKL. The V end was cut by 1 base, the J end by 4 bases, with 10 bases between. The CDR3 contains 14 residues. In DNA form, the CDR3 reads TGCGCCAGCAGCCAAGCTGGAGGGCCCTATGGCTACACCTTC. Translated: CASSQAGGPYGYTF.

Notes on this clonotype: This may be a read error: a much more frequent sequence differs by one nucleotide. The rearrangement links TRBV28 to TRBJ2-4; tentatively, D is TRBD1 or TRBD2 (5 bases each). Germline CDR1 reads MDHEN; CDR2 reads SYDVKM. CDR3 length equals 14 residues. Written as DNA, the CDR3 is TGTGTCAGCAGTTCCTCCGGGGCTGTCGGCATTCAGTACTTC. Translation: CVSSSSGAVGIQYF.

As for this clonotype: A read error may produce the germline difference seen at one junction end. The chain couples TRBV13 to TRBJ2-7; tentative D call: TRBD1 (6 bases). The CDR3 loop spans 14 amino acids. Germline assignment: CDR1 PRHDT and CDR2 FYEKMQ (reference sequence). CDR3 in DNA: TGTGACAGCAGCTGGACAGAGGAGGCCTACGAGCAATACTTC. This translates into CDSSWTEEAYEQYF.

This clonotype was seen many times. This chain connects TRBV5-6 to TRBJ2-3; TRBD1 is a possible D gene (5 bases). Trimming shortened V by 2 bases and J by 2 bases, and 12 bases separated the two germline ends. The CDR3 consists of 15 residues. Germline CDR1 is SGHDT and CDR2 is YYEEEE. The CDR3 sequence: CASSFTGSITDTQYF. CDR3 DNA sequence: TGTGCCAGCAGCTTTACAGGTTCTATCACAGATACGCAGTATTTT. Full variable domain (rest looked up from reference TRBV5-6 and TRBJ2-3): DAGVTQSPTHLIKTRGQQVTLRCSPKSGHDTVSWYQQALGQGPQFIFQYYEEEERQRGNFPDRFSGHQFPNYSSELNVNALLLGDSALYLCASSFTGSITDTQYFGPGTRLTVL.

Of note for this clonotype: The conserved phenylalanine or tryptophan is not found at the CDR3 terminus, so this likely reflects a read error. The chain is built from TRBV10-2 and TRBJ2-1, with D possibly matching TRBD2 (5 bases). The CDR3 is 13 residues long. Germline loops: CDR1 WSHSY, CDR2 SAAADI. With 4 bases removed from V and 6 bases from J, the gap between germline ends came to 10 bases. CDR3 amino acids: CASSGDYFNEQFV. DNA for the CDR3: TGCGCCAGCAGTGGAGACTATTTCAATGAGCAGTTCGTC.

Worth noting for this clonotype: A much larger clonotype is one base distant, so this may be a read error. The chain recombines TRBV5-4 with TRBJ2-5, with 10 bases that match TRBD2. The CDR3 spans 15 residues. The germline CDR1 and CDR2 sequences are SGHNT and YYREEE (reference sequence). J lost 5 bases, V lost 4 bases, and 8 bases had no gene match. DNA of the CDR3: TGTGCCAGCAGCGCCGGACTAGCGGTAGAGGAGACCCAGTACTTC. The encoded protein is CASSAGLAVEETQYF.

In regard to this clonotype: A much larger clone differs by one base, so this may be a read error. The gene calls are TRBV5-4 and TRBJ1-2; D not certain. The CDR3 is 14 amino acids. In germline, CDR1 is SGHNT, CDR2 YYREEE (reference sequence). CDR3 sequence (DNA): TGTGCCACCAGCTCCGGGAGAGCAAGCTCTGGCTACACCTTC. This encodes CATSSGRASSGYTF.

This clonotype was picked up a small number of times. Possible read error: a much larger clone is one base away. The rearrangement joins TRBV6-4 to TRBJ2-3; 10 bases match TRBD2. CDR1 is MRHNA, CDR2 SNTAGT, per germline. The V gene end was trimmed by 5 bases and the J gene end by 4 bases; junction bases not matched to a gene: 6. This CDR3 comprises 15 residues. The CDR3 region has the DNA TGTGCCAGCAGTCCGGCTAGCGGGAGTCCAGATACGCAGTATTTT. As protein: CASSPASGSPDTQYF.

As for this clonotype: A junction boundary mismatches the germline segment, possibly from a read error. The chain employs TRBV6-5 and TRBJ2-2; 9 bases map to TRBD1. Germline assignment: CDR1 MNHEY and CDR2 SVGAGI. The CDR3 extends over 15 amino acids. The CDR3 loop reads CASSSWDRVFGELFF. CDR3 DNA sequence: TGTGCCAGCAGTAGCTGGGACAGGGTATTCGGGGAGCTATTTTTT.

With respect to this clonotype: At one of its ends the junction is not consistent with the germline gene, which may arise from a read error. This chain uses TRBV10-3 with TRBJ2-7; TRBD1 agrees at 8 bases. Germline V gives CDR1 ENHRY, CDR2 SYGVKD. CDR3 length: 14 residues. CDR3 bases: TGTGGCATCAGTGGTGACAGGGGATGGTACGAGCACTACTTC. Protein: CGISGDRGWYEHYF.

This clonotype was recorded many times. This chain links TRBV5-5 with TRBJ2-3; TRBD2 is a possible D gene (6 bases). This CDR3 is 15 amino acids long. The V gene lost 4 bases and the J gene lost 6 bases, with 18 bases spanning the gap. Germline V CDR1 and CDR2: SGHKS, YYEKEE (reference sequence). The CDR3 DNA reads TGTGCCAGCAGCCGAGGTTTAGGGGACTCGGATACGCAGTATTTT. This translates into CASSRGLGDSDTQYF. Combining the CDR3 with reference TRBV5-5 and TRBJ2-3 gives the whole variable domain DAGVTQSPTHLIKTRGQQVTLRCSPISGHKSVSWYQQVLGQGPQFIFQYYEKEERGRGNFPDRFSARQFPNYSSELNVNALLLGDSALYLCASSRGLGDSDTQYFGPGTRLTVL.

Regarding this clonotype: The conserved phenylalanine or tryptophan is not found at the CDR3 terminus, so this likely reflects a read error. The genes are TRBV11-3 and TRBJ2-3; D might be TRBD2 (5 bases). The CDR3 consists of 14 residues. The V and J ends lost 7 bases and 2 bases respectively, with 13 bases between them. Germline-derived CDR1 and CDR2 are SGHNT and YENEEA. DNA of the CDR3: TGTGCCAGCAACTCAGTCGACTACACAGATACGCAGTATTTA. This encodes CASNSVDYTDTQYL.